Following are 18 T cell receptor beta chains from one sample sequenced in a study of spatial heterogeneity in lung cancer. Regarding time point: blood at routine non-recurrence follow-up after resection. TCRdb reprocessed the 5' RACE reads with MiXCR, giving one entry per CDR3 protein. The sample lists 40,000 to 45,000 distinct CDR3 sequences, 20% to 25% seen once, with less than 9% in the top ten. The sequencing here drew on PBMCs, taken at follow-up. All receptors derive from a female donor with early-stage non-small cell lung cancer.

This clonotype was observed a handful of times. V and J are TRBV6-5 and TRBJ2-3, with TRBD2 identical over 14 bases. V shed 4 bases, J shed 3 bases, and the junction held 3 bases outside the gene matches. The germline CDR1 and CDR2 sequences are MNHEY and SVGAGI. The CDR3 sequence is 16 residues long. CDR3 sequence (DNA): TGTGCCAGCAGTTTGGGACTAGCGGGAGCGACAGATACGCAGTATTTT. It codes for CASSLGLAGATDTQYF.

The genes are TRBV12-3 or TRBV12-4 and TRBJ2-2; weak D call: TRBD2 (6 bases). CDR3 size: 15 residues. The V gene lost 7 bases and the J gene lost 6 bases, with 18 bases spanning the gap. In nucleotides, the CDR3 is TGTGCCAGCACCCCATTTGGGGAGGCGGCCGGGGAGCTGTTTTTT. Translation gives CASTPFGEAAGELFF.

Points on this clonotype: A much larger clonotype is one base distant, so this may be a read error. CDR3 bases: TGCGCCAGCAGCTTGGACGGCCCTAGGGATTCACCCCTCCTCTTT. Translating gives CASSLDGPRDSPLLF. This chain uses TRBV5-1 with TRBJ1-6; no clear D. The V gene's germline CDR1 is SGHRS and CDR2 YFSETQ. This CDR3 has 15 residues.

This clonotype was recorded many times. The gene calls are TRBV20-1 and TRBJ1-2, with no clear D. The CDR3 is made up of 12 amino acids. The germline V and J ends were trimmed by 6 bases and 7 bases, with 15 bases remaining between them. Per the germline V gene, CDR1 is DFQATT and CDR2 is SNEGSKA (reference sequence). In DNA form, the CDR3 reads TGCAGTGCCGCACTACGGACCCCTGGCTACACCTTC. Its translation: CSAALRTPGYTF.

This clonotype ranks as medium-sized (0.01 to 0.1%). This sequence joins TRBV24-1 and TRBJ2-2; the D gene is possibly TRBD1 (5 bases). The CDR3 has 15 amino acids. V was trimmed by 5 bases and J by 3 bases, leaving 12 bases between them. Germline V gives CDR1 KGHDR, CDR2 SFDVKD. The CDR3 is CATSARASDTGELFF. In DNA, the CDR3 is TGTGCCACCAGTGCCAGGGCGTCGGACACCGGGGAGCTGTTTTTT.

The genes are TRBV20-1 and TRBJ2-3; no clear D gene. The ends were cut back, 0 bases at V and 4 bases at J, with 11 bases in the middle. This CDR3 is 14 amino acids long. Germline-derived CDR1 and CDR2 are DFQATT and SNEGSKA (reference sequence). The CDR3: CSARDMYFADTQYF. The CDR3 coding sequence is TGCAGTGCTAGAGATATGTACTTTGCAGATACGCAGTATTTT.

The sample holds many counts of this clonotype. The V and J genes are TRBV6-6 and TRBJ1-6; D not resolved. Germline V lookup: CDR1 MNHNY, CDR2 SVGAGI (reference sequence). The CDR3 contains 14 residues. V lost 5 bases and J 8 bases, leaving 13 bases between the germline ends. The CDR3 region is CASSPQNGHSPLHF. In nucleotides, the CDR3 is TGTGCCAGCAGTCCCCAAAATGGCCATTCACCCCTCCACTTT.

This clonotype has just a few counts. J is TRBJ2-5 and V is TRBV10-3; 8 bases agree with TRBD2. Germline loops: CDR1 ENHRY, CDR2 SYGVKD. Unmatched junction bases numbered 4, after V lost 9 bases and J lost 1 base. CDR3 size: 13 residues. The CDR3, as DNA: TGTGCCATTTTAGCGGGGACCCAAGAGACCCAGTACTTC. Its protein is CAILAGTQETQYF.

This clonotype occurred a few times. This rearrangement joins TRBV7-6 to TRBJ2-7; tentatively, D is TRBD2 (6 bases). Germline V lookup: CDR1 SGHVS, CDR2 FNYEAQ. This CDR3 comprises 13 residues. Trimming shortened V by 5 bases and J by 1 base, and 9 bases separated the two germline ends. CDR3 sequence reads: CASSAGLSYEQYF. DNA for the CDR3: TGTGCCAGCAGCGCGGGACTTTCCTACGAGCAGTACTTC.

The V call is TRBV7-2, the J call TRBJ1-6; D is unclear. Trimming shortened V by 2 bases and J by 6 bases, and 11 bases separated the two germline ends. Germline CDR1 and CDR2: SGHTA and FQGNSA. The length of the CDR3 is 15 residues. The CDR3 DNA reads TGTGCCAGCAGCTTATGGTCCTCCGGTAATTCACCCCTCCACTTT. This gives the protein CASSLWSSGNSPLHF.

This clonotype has a count of ten or more. The chain couples TRBV7-9 to TRBJ1-1, with a possible D match to TRBD1 (6 bases). The CDR3 spans 16 residues. Trimming stripped 5 bases from V and 3 bases from J, with 19 bases between. Germline loops: CDR1 SEHNR, CDR2 FQNEAQ (reference sequence). This chain's CDR3 is CASSDPLTGSHTEAFF. The CDR3 nucleotides are TGTGCCAGCAGCGATCCGCTAACAGGGAGTCACACTGAAGCTTTCTTT. Looking up the rest from reference TRBV7-9 and TRBJ1-1 gives the full variable domain: DTGVSQNPRHKITKRGQNVTFRCDPISEHNRLYWYRQTLGQGPEFLTYFQNEAQLEKSRLLSDRFSAERPKGSFSTLEIQRTEQGDSAMYLCASSDPLTGSHTEAFFGQGTRLTVV.

This clonotype has a count of ten or more. The rearrangement uses TRBV7-2 and TRBJ1-1; D gene ambiguous. CDR1 and CDR2 (germline): SGHTA, FQGNSA. The germline V and J ends were trimmed by 2 bases and 4 bases, with 11 bases remaining between them. The CDR3 runs to 14 residues. The CDR3 loop reads CASSLTPQRTEAFF. The CDR3 DNA sequence: TGTGCCAGCAGCTTAACCCCCCAGCGCACTGAAGCTTTCTTT.

The table lists this clonotype with many counts. The chain couples TRBV20-1 to TRBJ1-5; a possible D gene is TRBD1 (5 bases). The V gene lost 6 bases and the J gene lost 8 bases, with 20 bases spanning the gap. Germline CDR1 DFQATT, CDR2 SNEGSKA (reference sequence). The CDR3 length is 14 residues. This CDR3 is CSAGMNRDLEPQHF. The CDR3 DNA is TGCAGTGCCGGGATGAATAGGGACTTAGAGCCCCAGCATTTT.

The chain carries TRBV18 and TRBJ2-5, with D perhaps given as TRBD1 or TRBD2 (6 bases each). Germline V gene lookup returns CDR1 KGHSH and CDR2 LQKENI. The germline V and J ends were trimmed by 3 bases and 5 bases, with 7 bases remaining between them. The CDR3 is 12 amino acids. The CDR3 here is CASSPGGETQYF. CDR3 sequence (DNA): TGTGCCAGCTCACCCGGGGGCGAGACCCAGTACTTC.

The chain links TRBV11-2 to TRBJ2-5, with 10 nucleotides matching TRBD2. Unmatched junction bases numbered 4, after V lost 6 bases and J lost 3 bases. Germline assignment: CDR1 SGHAT and CDR2 FQNNGV. This CDR3 is built from 14 residues. The chain's CDR3 is CASRESGREETQYF. For the CDR3, the DNA is TGTGCCAGCAGAGAGAGCGGGAGGGAAGAGACCCAGTACTTC.

This clonotype has a count of ten or more. The V and J genes are TRBV7-2 and TRBJ2-7; 7 bases align to TRBD2. This CDR3 has 13 residues. V trimming: 3 bases; J trimming: 6 bases; junction bases outside the gene matches: 5. Looked up from germline, CDR1 is SGHTA and CDR2 is FQGNSA. The CDR3 coding sequence is TGTGCCAGCAGCTTGAGGGAGGGCCGCGAGCAGTACTTC. It specifies CASSLREGREQYF. Together with reference TRBV7-2 and TRBJ2-7, the CDR3 gives the full variable domain: GAGVSQSPSNKVTEKGKDVELRCDPISGHTALYWYRQSLGQGLEFLIYFQGNSAPDKSGLPSDRFSAERTGGSVSTLTIQRTQQEDSAVYLCASSLREGREQYFGPGTRLTVT.

There are many counts of this clonotype. J is TRBJ2-1 and V is TRBV5-6; D possibly corresponds to TRBD1 (6 bases). The CDR3 extends over 15 amino acids. Per germline, CDR1 SGHDT and CDR2 YYEEEE. V lost 1 base and J lost 1, with 9 bases in between. The CDR3: CASSLWGPSYNEQFF. For the CDR3, the DNA is TGTGCCAGCAGCTTGTGGGGGCCGTCCTACAATGAGCAGTTCTTC.

The J gene is TRBJ1-1, the V gene TRBV3-1, with D uncertain. Trimming stripped 0 bases from V and 4 bases from J, with 9 bases between. The germline V gene encodes CDR1 LGHDT and CDR2 YNNKEL (reference sequence). CDR3 length equals 14 residues. CDR3 sequence reads: CASSQEIDFTEAFF. The DNA of the CDR3 is TGTGCCAGCAGCCAAGAAATTGATTTCACTGAAGCTTTCTTT.